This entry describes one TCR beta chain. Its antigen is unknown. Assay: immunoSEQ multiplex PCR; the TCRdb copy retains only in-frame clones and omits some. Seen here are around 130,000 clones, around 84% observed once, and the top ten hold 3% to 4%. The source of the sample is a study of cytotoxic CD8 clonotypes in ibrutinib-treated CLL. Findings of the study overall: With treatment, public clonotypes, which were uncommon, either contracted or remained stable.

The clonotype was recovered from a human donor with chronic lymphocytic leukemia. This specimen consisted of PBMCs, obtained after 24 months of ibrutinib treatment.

The CDR3 DNA is TGTGCCAGCAGCTTGGTCGGGCCAGGCCAAGAGACCCAGTACTTC. It codes for CASSLVGPGQETQYF. The chain employs TRBV7-2 and TRBJ2-5; no clear D. V shed 3 bases and J shed 1 base, with 12 bases lying between them. Germline assignment: CDR1 SGHTA and CDR2 FQGNSA. The CDR3 covers 15 residues.